This T cell receptor beta chain came from a study of cytomegalovirus exposure and HLA in healthy donors. The assay was immunoSEQ multiplex PCR, and TCRdb's table has in-frame clones only and misses some. The sample contains around 200,000 clones, just over 85% of which appear only once. Overall study results and limits: Subsequent analysis of the approximately 130 validation repertoires found a tendency for first-cohort TCR clusters to co-occur.

Germline V gene sequence: CDR1 LGHNA, CDR2 YSLEER. V trimming: 0 bases; J trimming: 6 bases; junction bases outside the gene matches: 7. The CDR3 has 18 residues. Donors were drawn from the 120-subject validation cohort, separate from the approximately 700-subject first cohort. To note about this clone: Its antigen is still unknown.

The sequenced sample consisted of PBMCs. The sequence was obtained from a woman aged 18 to 35 in good health and CMV-seronegative. The genes are TRBV4-3 and TRBJ2-1; 14 nucleotides line up with TRBD2. The CDR3 protein is CASSQDPGGTSGSNEQFF. As DNA, the CDR3 is TGCGCCAGCAGCCAAGATCCTGGGGGGACTAGCGGGAGCAATGAGCAGTTCTTC.